This T cell receptor beta chain comes out of a study of cytomegalovirus exposure and HLA in healthy donors (dated by TCRdb to the late 2010s). For context, the study as a whole: According to an earlier analysis of a few hundred of the donors, roughly 180 million T cells yielded 95 million to 140 million unique TCR beta sequences and less than 300 Gb of sequence data. All discovery cohort repertoires had been generated using a single sequencing platform. Donor age, sex, ethnicity and CMV serostatus were collected together with the repertoire data. HLA typing included class I and class II loci at four-digit resolution. The study was designed to test whether signatures of past pathogen exposure could be identified by cataloging public T cell receptors. In a later analysis, previously published TCR beta repertoires from some 640 donors were re-analyzed and high-resolution HLA genotyping was added so that TCR occurrence patterns could be studied. Of the roughly 400 genotyped donors, less than 90% were placed in the genetic ancestry cluster associated with self-reported Caucasian donors. Four or five DR-DQ haplotypes were handled as single units for association and clustering because linkage in the cohort was strong. Using immunosequencing, the study profiled T cell repertoires from approximately 700 subjects and related those repertoires to cytomegalovirus serostatus. Approximately 310 gigabases of sequencing data and approximately 80 million unique TCR sequences were included in an early release covering around 650 HLA-typed donors. To predict cytomegalovirus infection status, the study brought together high-throughput TCR immunosequencing, statistical association of individual TCRs with disease status, and machine learning. Besides the first cohort of roughly 640 subjects, a separate validation cohort made up of 120 different subjects was used. In a later genetic analysis, genome-wide SNP genotypes for about 60% of the 666 donors were used, and that subset was treated as a discovery cohort. An earlier analysis of around 540 of the donors applied high-throughput TCR beta sequencing to assess whether each TCR beta V gene segment acted as functional or pseudogenic. Among 350 to 400 genotyped donors of the cohort, an average of approximately 230,000 unique TCR beta nucleotide sequences were sequenced per donor, about a sixth of them non-productive. In the later analysis, no new phenotypic data were used to find candidate immune exposures; instead, reliance was placed on TCR beta sequences and their occurrence across donors. Typing coverage differed by locus: A, B, C, DRB1 and DQB1 were typed in roughly 620-630 donors, DQA1 in roughly 510, DPA1 in approximately 610, and DPB1 in around 490.

The library was generated by the immunoSEQ multiplex PCR assay. The multiplex PCR relied on a mix of 60 forward primers for TCR Vbeta segments and 13 reverse primers for TCR Jbeta segments. Amplification of the CDR3 region of rearranged TCR beta genes was performed with a multiplex PCR assay on genomic DNA. Amplified TCR beta libraries were sequenced as 87-base-pair reads on the Illumina HiSeq System. Concerning the study's data processing: Across the roughly 670 repertoires, a later analysis counted 78 million or so unique TCR beta chains, some 11 million of which were shared by at least two donors. Raw reads were error-corrected and collapsed into unique sequences by a nearest-neighbor algorithm in which closely related sequences were merged to remove PCR and sequencing errors. To assign V, D and J gene segments, CDR3 sequences were aligned to IMGT reference sequences. For a sequence to be retained, a match of at least six nucleotides to both a V gene segment and a J gene segment was required. A rearrangement was called productive if the CDR3 had no stop codons and remained in frame with V and J, and every other rearrangement was called non-productive. Following IMGT convention, CDR3 was defined as the stretch from the second conserved V-encoded cysteine to the conserved J-encoded phenylalanine. The earlier analysis of about 570 of the donors excluded any sequence lacking an unambiguous match to a single V gene segment. An earlier analysis of 587 of the donors classified V segments as functional when productive rearrangements were above 56.7% and as segregating when the standard deviation between donors was above 5%. A statistical classification framework was built to diagnose cytomegalovirus status from the catalog of TCR beta chain sequences. A later analysis assigned V and J genes by comparing TCR nucleotide sequences with IMGT/GENE-DB human TR gene sequences. Using the TCRdist pipeline, a later analysis assigned CDR3 sequences along with most-parsimonious VDJ recombination scenarios. In a later analysis, each TCR beta chain was defined by its CDR3 amino acid sequence together with its V-gene family, and reads without a unique V-gene family were excluded. In a later analysis, nearly 600 highly shared, low-generation-probability nucleotide sequences were removed to address suspected cross-contamination and a sequencing artifact. For each public chain, a later analysis derived a clonal expansion index from normalized ranks of inferred template counts within each repertoire. In a later analysis, generation probabilities were computed with a VDJ recombination model fitted to out-of-frame rearrangements, and the resulting probabilities were checked against IGoR. In a later analysis, TCR-TCR, TCR-HLA and TCR-CMV co-occurrence was scored with hypergeometric tests, and a repertoire-size bias correction was applied to TCR pairs. To estimate false discovery rates, a later analysis permuted the HLA or CMV assignments 20 times. In a later analysis, co-occurring TCRs were grouped using DBSCAN, and TCRdist sequence similarity was added for clustering within HLA-allele-positive subsets. For co-occurrence clustering, repertoires with fewer than 30,000 or more than 120,000 public chains were excluded, along with a handful of repertoires with anomalous nucleotide sharing. What TCRdb holds here is the immuneACCESS table cut down to in-frame rearrangements. Part of the clones is not present; checked against another copy, under half of the missing clones reflect an unresolved V gene, and the others are unexplained. The V and J calls and clone size come from that table; D and trimming were worked out from the DNA. A total of 60,000 to 75,000 clones appear in this sample, approximately 90% of them only once. Of the sample, 12% is held by the ten largest clones.

The germline V gene (reference sequence) sets CDR1 to SEHNR and CDR2 to FQNEAQ. Compared with germline, V lacks 1 base and J lacks 9 bases; bases without a gene match: 7. There are 15 amino acids in the CDR3, from cysteine to phenylalanine inclusive. The DNA shown is the 45-base CDR3, in frame from base 1. The cohort was made up of 666 healthy bone marrow donors. At the time of sampling, all cohort members were nominally healthy, though unrecorded immune exposures were likely present. The donor tested CMV seropositive and was one of the 289 seropositive cohort members. A peripheral blood sample was collected from each donor, and TCR beta sequencing was performed on peripheral blood mononuclear cells. The Qiagen DNeasy Blood Extraction Kit was used to extract genomic DNA from the blood cell samples. Results the study describes overall, beyond this receptor: Because some donors lacked HLA typing at each locus, the association tests relied only on the typed subset. In a later analysis, most CMV-associated TCR beta chains were found to appear HLA-restricted, with HLA associations seemingly driven largely by CMV exposure. A total of fewer than 200 TCR beta chains were listed by the study as associated with cytomegalovirus. A later analysis found that HLA-associated TCR beta chains were more clonally expanded and had lower generation probabilities than equally common non-associated chains. The cohort was sequenced for TCR beta chains only, and without alpha or paired-chain data the features that could be detected were limited. Because counts were too low, about 18 rarely observed V segments, including chromosome 9 orphons, were left out of the earlier analysis of 587 of the donors. Assigning TCR associations to individual alleles was difficult when HLA alleles, especially DR and DQ, strongly co-occurred. Cytomegalovirus status was reported to be diagnosed by the classifier with high specificity and sensitivity in both the original and validation cohorts. In a later analysis, 16,951 TCR beta sequences were associated with specific HLA alleles at a false discovery rate of 0.05. The presence/absence analyses assumed that sequencing depth was roughly uniform across donors, and that assumption may not be true. A later genetic analysis reported fewer N-insertions in productive TCRs among donors in an Asian-associated ancestry cluster than the approximately 700-donor mean. According to a later analysis, parvovirus B19, influenza, CMV and Epstein-Barr virus appeared linked to several top co-occurrence clusters. In a later genetic analysis, a missense DCLRE1C variant was associated with V-gene and J-gene trimming of TCR beta chains, and the association was replicated in an independent cohort. In vitro tests confirmed that a few of the cytomegalovirus-associated TCR beta chains recognize cytomegalovirus antigens. Most TCR sequences were seen in very few donors, while some public TCRs were found in many individuals. CMV serostatus was the only immune exposure information available for the cohort. According to a later analysis, TCR association rates differed among HLA loci, with DRB1 alleles showing the most associated TCRs and HLA-C alleles showing the fewest. According to the authors, the approach could potentially be generalized to other disease states and immunological phenotypes. An earlier analysis of some 560 of the donors showed that most TCR beta V segments appeared in productive rearrangements either about 90% or about 30% of the time, which broadly matched IMGT annotations. Because the 87-base-pair reads could not distinguish some IMGT-functional V segments, including TRBV6-2 and TRBV6-3, those segments were excluded. A further reported finding was that TCR beta sequences accurately predicted the HLA-A and HLA-B alleles for most subjects in the first cohort. The sequencing pipeline was judged likely to have produced a cluster of highly shared sequence variants as a technical artifact. Correlated functional status among segregating V segments might be attributable to linkage disequilibrium, but an unknown experimental factor could not be ruled out.

As to this clone: Its specific antigen is unknown. No per-base quality is available; no much larger clone lies one base away.

This chain is built from TRBV7-9 and TRBJ2-1; the central 9 bases match TRBD1. The sample was PBMCs. The TCR sequence derives from a woman aged 25 to 45 in good health and CMV-seropositive. The sequenced DNA: TGTGCCAGCAGCTTAGGCCGGACAGGGGTAGGTGAGCAGTTCTTC. It translates as CASSLGRTGVGEQFF.